The 13 T cell receptor beta chains in this list originate from one sample, sequenced in a study of regulatory T cells in long-lasting Graves disease. Time point: persistent/refractory GD, antithyroid drugs over 5 years with positive TRAb. Extracted RNA from PBMCs served as the source of the TCR library. Library construction for TCR beta used iRepertoire HTBI primers and Arm-PCR of CDR3 regions. Each CDR3 protein gets one entry after TCRdb re-called the multiplex PCR reads with MiXCR. There are around 400,000 distinct CDR3 sequences in the sample; roughly 24% occur only once, and around 30% lies in the top ten. The source was peripheral blood mononuclear cells (PBMCs), collected when the disease was refractory, from a patient treated with antithyroid drugs. These receptors all stem from a woman between 35 and 50 years old with Graves disease.

The table lists this clonotype with a count of one. The chain is built from TRBV24-1 and TRBJ2-1, with TRBD1 identical over 8 bases. Trimming took 4 bases from V and 3 from J; bases not matched to a gene: 4. Germline-derived CDR1 and CDR2 are KGHDR and SFDVKD. This CDR3 has 15 residues. DNA for the CDR3: TGTGCCACCAGTGAAACCGGGACAGGCTACAATGAGCAGTTCTTC. Translating it yields CATSETGTGYNEQFF.

At least ten counts were recorded for this clonotype. The chain joins TRBV5-6 to TRBJ2-5; TRBD2 is a possible D gene (6 bases). V lost 1 base, J lost 7 bases, and 8 bases lay in between. Germline CDR1 SGHDT, CDR2 YYEEEE. The CDR3 has 12 residues. CDR3 region: CASSLFGGTQYF. CDR3 in DNA: TGTGCCAGCAGCTTGTTCGGGGGGACCCAGTACTTC. Supplemented by reference TRBV5-6 and TRBJ2-5, the full variable domain reads DAGVTQSPTHLIKTRGQQVTLRCSPKSGHDTVSWYQQALGQGPQFIFQYYEEEERQRGNFPDRFSGHQFPNYSSELNVNALLLGDSALYLCASSLFGGTQYFGPGTRLLVL.

In the case of this clonotype: This likely reflects a read error, since a far larger clone is one base away. The chain carries TRBV2 and TRBJ2-1; 7 bases map to TRBD1. In germline, CDR1 is SNHLY, CDR2 FYNNEI. Losses at the gene ends were 1 base for V and 10 bases for J; bases not matched to a gene: 4. The CDR3 spans 13 residues. As DNA, the CDR3 is TGTGCCAGCAGTGAAGAAGGGGGCTACGAGCAGTTCTTC. Encoded protein: CASSEEGGYEQFF. The full variable domain, its missing parts supplied by reference TRBV2 and TRBJ2-1, is EPEVTQTPSHQVTQMGQEVILRCVPISNHLYFYWYRQILGQKVEFLVSFYNNEISEKSEIFDDQFSVERPDGSNFTLKIRSTKLEDSAMYFCASSEEGGYEQFFGPGTRLTVL.

The chain is built from TRBV7-6 and TRBJ2-6, with 9 bases fitting TRBD2. CDR3 length: 18 amino acids. CDR1 and CDR2 (germline): SGHVS, FNYEAQ. V gave up 5 bases and J gave up 0 bases; unmatched junction bases: 8. This CDR3 reads CASSIRAGGFSGANVLTF. CDR3 nucleotide sequence: TGTGCCAGCAGCATTCGAGCGGGGGGCTTCTCTGGGGCCAACGTCCTGACTTTC.

The V gene is TRBV2, the J gene TRBJ2-1; D remains unclear. The V end lost 6 bases, the J end lost 12 bases, and 9 bases lay between the germline ends. Germline V CDR1 and CDR2: SNHLY, FYNNEI. This CDR3 has 10 residues. The CDR3 coding sequence is TGTGCCAGCAGCAACCTAGGGCAGTTCTTC. Translation: CASSNLGQFF.

This clonotype was observed a few times. CDR3 residues: CSAARDRTYEQYF. The CDR3 DNA is TGCAGTGCTGCCCGGGACAGGACCTACGAGCAGTACTTC. The chain recombines TRBV20-1 with TRBJ2-7; 8 bases fit TRBD1. The CDR3 extends over 13 amino acids. Looked up from germline, CDR1 is DFQATT and CDR2 is SNEGSKA (reference sequence). V lost 5 bases, J lost 2 bases, and 5 bases stayed unmatched.

This clonotype came up a few times. The chain is built from TRBV29-1 and TRBJ2-7; 13 bases agree with TRBD2. The J segment lost 5 bases and the V segment lost 5 bases, leaving 12 bases of the junction unmatched. Germline V gives CDR1 SQVTM, CDR2 ANQGSEA. This CDR3 is built from 16 residues. The CDR3 reads CSVSGGSGTSGDEQYF. CDR3 sequence (DNA): TGCAGCGTTTCGGGGGGATCCGGGACTAGCGGGGACGAGCAGTACTTC.

This clonotype came up many times. This sequence joins TRBV28 and TRBJ1-1; no definite D call. V lost 6 bases and J 5 bases, leaving 13 bases between the germline ends. The CDR3 contains 13 residues. Germline V CDR1 and CDR2: MDHEN, SYDVKM. CDR3 loop: CASRRYQRTEAFF. CDR3 in DNA: TGTGCCAGCAGACGCTATCAGCGTACTGAAGCTTTCTTT. Drawing the rest from reference TRBV28 and TRBJ1-1, the complete variable domain is DVKVTQSSRYLVKRTGEKVFLECVQDMDHENMFWYRQDPGLGLRLIYFSYDVKMKEKGDIPEGYSVSREKKERFSLILESASTNQTSMYLCASRRYQRTEAFFGQGTRLTVV.

This chain uses TRBV2 with TRBJ1-2, with TRBD1 matching 9 bases. The CDR3 is made up of 15 amino acids. V lost 4 bases and J lost 6; bases outside the gene matches: 9. Germline V gene data show CDR1 as SNHLY and CDR2 as FYNNEI. Here the CDR3 DNA reads TGTGCCAGCAGTGGATTACAGGGGGCGCCGGATGGCTACACCTTC. Translating gives CASSGLQGAPDGYTF. Filled out from reference TRBV2 and TRBJ1-2, the complete variable domain reads EPEVTQTPSHQVTQMGQEVILRCVPISNHLYFYWYRQILGQKVEFLVSFYNNEISEKSEIFDDQFSVERPDGSNFTLKIRSTKLEDSAMYFCASSGLQGAPDGYTFGSGTRLTVV.

This clonotype was counted only a few times. V gene TRBV20-1 combines with J gene TRBJ1-5, with D hard to call. From germline, CDR1 is DFQATT and CDR2 SNEGSKA (reference sequence). CDR3 size: 13 residues. Deletions cut 7 bases from V and 2 bases from J, with 12 bases between. In nucleotides, the CDR3 is TGCAGTGTAAAAAACTCGGGCAATCAGCCCCAGCATTTT. Translation gives CSVKNSGNQPQHF.

This clonotype was counted ten times or more. CDR3 residues: CASSLVLAGETQYF. The CDR3 bases are TGTGCCAGCAGCTTAGTACTAGCGGGAGAGACCCAGTACTTC. The V gene is TRBV7-2, the J gene TRBJ2-5; 9 nucleotides match TRBD2. Germline V gives CDR1 SGHTA, CDR2 FQGNSA. Trimming removed 1 base from V and 4 bases from J; junction bases left unmatched: 1. The CDR3 sequence is 14 residues long.

This clonotype was found many times. CDR3 residues: CASSVDGSGQETQYF. In nucleotides, the CDR3 is TGTGCCAGCAGCGTAGACGGGAGTGGTCAAGAGACCCAGTACTTC. The V call is TRBV9, the J call TRBJ2-5; D possibly corresponds to TRBD2 (6 bases). The CDR3 is 15 amino acids. V gave up 0 bases and J gave up 2 bases, with 11 bases separating them. Germline CDR1 reads SGDLS; CDR2 reads YYNGEE.

This clonotype has ten or more counts. The V gene is TRBV5-1, the J gene TRBJ2-7; TRBD1 aligns across 8 bases. This CDR3 has 14 amino acids. Losses at the gene ends were 4 bases for V and 6 bases for J; bases not matched to a gene: 9. Germline CDR1 and CDR2: SGHRS and YFSETQ. The CDR3 region is CASSPDRGGAEQYF. As DNA, the CDR3 is TGCGCCAGCAGCCCAGACAGGGGAGGAGCCGAGCAGTACTTC.